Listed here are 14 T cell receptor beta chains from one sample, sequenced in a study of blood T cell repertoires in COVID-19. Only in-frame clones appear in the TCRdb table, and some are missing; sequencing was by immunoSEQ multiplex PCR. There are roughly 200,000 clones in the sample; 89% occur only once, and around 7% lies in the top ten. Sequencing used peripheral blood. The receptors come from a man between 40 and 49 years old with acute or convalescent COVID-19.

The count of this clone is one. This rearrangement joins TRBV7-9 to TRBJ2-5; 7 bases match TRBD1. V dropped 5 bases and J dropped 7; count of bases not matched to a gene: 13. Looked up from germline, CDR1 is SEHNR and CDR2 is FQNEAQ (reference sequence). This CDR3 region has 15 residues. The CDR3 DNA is TGTGCCAGCAGCCAAGCAGGGGGACAGAGGGGGACCCAGTACTTC. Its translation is CASSQAGGQRGTQYF.

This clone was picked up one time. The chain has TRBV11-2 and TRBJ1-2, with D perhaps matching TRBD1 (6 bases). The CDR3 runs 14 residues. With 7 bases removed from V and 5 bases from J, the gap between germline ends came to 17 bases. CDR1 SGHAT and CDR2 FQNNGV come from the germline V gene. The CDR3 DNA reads TGTGCCAGCAACCCACCGGGGGGCGGTTATGGCTACACCTTC. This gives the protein CASNPPGGGYGYTF.

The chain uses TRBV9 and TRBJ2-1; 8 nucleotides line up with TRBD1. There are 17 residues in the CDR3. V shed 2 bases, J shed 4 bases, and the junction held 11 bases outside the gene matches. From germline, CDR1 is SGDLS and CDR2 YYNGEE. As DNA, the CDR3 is TGTGCCAGCAGCGTGTCTCCGGGACAGGCCCATTACAATGAGCAGTTCTTC. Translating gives CASSVSPGQAHYNEQFF.

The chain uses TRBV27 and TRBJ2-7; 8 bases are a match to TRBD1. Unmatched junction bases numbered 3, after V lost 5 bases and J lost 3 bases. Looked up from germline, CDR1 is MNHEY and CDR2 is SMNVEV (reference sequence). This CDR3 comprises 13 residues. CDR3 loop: CASSRTGNYEQYF. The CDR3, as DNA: TGTGCCAGCAGTCGGACAGGGAACTACGAGCAGTACTTC.

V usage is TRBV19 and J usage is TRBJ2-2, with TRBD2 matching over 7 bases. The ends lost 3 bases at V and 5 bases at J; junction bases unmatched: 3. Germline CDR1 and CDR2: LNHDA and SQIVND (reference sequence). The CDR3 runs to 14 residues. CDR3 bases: TGTGCCAGTAGTATTAACGGGGGGACCGGGGAGCTGTTTTTT. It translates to CASSINGGTGELFF.

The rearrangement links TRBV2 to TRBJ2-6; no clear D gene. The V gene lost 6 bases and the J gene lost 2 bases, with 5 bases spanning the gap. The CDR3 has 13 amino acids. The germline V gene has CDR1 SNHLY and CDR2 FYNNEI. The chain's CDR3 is CASRGAGANVLTF. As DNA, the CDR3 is TGTGCCAGCAGGGGCGCTGGGGCCAACGTCCTGACTTTC.

The CDR3 DNA reads TGTGCCAGCAGATCTAGCGGGGGGTTTGATGAGCAGTTCTTC. Translated: CASRSSGGFDEQFF. The chain is built from TRBV7-9 and TRBJ2-1, with 11 bases aligning to TRBD2. The V gene's germline CDR1 is SEHNR and CDR2 FQNEAQ (reference sequence). This CDR3 is 14 amino acids long. Losses at the gene ends were 6 bases for V and 8 bases for J; bases not matched to a gene: 6.

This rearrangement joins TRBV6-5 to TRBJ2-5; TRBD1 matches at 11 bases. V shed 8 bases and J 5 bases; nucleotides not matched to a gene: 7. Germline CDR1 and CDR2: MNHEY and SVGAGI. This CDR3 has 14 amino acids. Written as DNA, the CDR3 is TGTGCCAGCGGGGACAGGGGGAGGATGGAGACCCAGTACTTC. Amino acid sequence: CASGDRGRMETQYF.

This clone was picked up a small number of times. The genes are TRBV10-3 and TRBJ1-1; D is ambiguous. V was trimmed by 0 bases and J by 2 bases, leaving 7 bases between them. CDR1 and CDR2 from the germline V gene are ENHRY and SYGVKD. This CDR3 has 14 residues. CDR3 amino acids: CAISESRGNTEAFF. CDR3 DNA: TGTGCCATCAGTGAGTCGAGAGGAAACACTGAAGCTTTCTTT.

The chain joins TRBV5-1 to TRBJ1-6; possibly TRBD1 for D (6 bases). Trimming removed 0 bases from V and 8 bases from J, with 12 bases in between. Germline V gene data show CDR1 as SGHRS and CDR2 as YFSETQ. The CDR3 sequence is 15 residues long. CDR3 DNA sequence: TGCGCCAGCAGCTTGGCAGGGGATGAGGATTCACCCCTCCACTTT. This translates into CASSLAGDEDSPLHF. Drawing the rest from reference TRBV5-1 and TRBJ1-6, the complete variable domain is KAGVTQTPRYLIKTRGQQVTLSCSPISGHRSVSWYQQTPGQGLQFLFEYFSETQRNKGNFPGRFSGRQFSNSRSEMNVSTLELGDSALYLCASSLAGDEDSPLHFGNGTRLTVT.

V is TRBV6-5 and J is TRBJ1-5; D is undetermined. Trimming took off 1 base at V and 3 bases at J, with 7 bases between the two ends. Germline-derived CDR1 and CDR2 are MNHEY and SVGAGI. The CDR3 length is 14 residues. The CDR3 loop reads CASSYLGSNQPQHF. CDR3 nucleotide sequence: TGTGCCAGCAGTTACTTGGGCTCCAATCAGCCCCAGCATTTT.

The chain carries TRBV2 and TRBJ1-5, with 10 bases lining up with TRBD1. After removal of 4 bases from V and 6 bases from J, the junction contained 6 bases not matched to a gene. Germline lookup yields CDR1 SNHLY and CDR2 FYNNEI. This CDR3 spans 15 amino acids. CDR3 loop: CASSAGTGEFQPQHF. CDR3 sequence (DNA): TGTGCCAGCAGTGCCGGGACAGGGGAATTTCAGCCCCAGCATTTT.

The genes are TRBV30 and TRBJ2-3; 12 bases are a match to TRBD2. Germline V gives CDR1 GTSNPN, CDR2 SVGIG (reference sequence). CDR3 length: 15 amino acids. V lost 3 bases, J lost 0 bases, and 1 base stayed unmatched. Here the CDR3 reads CAWSGLAGSTDTQYF. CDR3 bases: TGTGCCTGGAGCGGACTAGCGGGGAGCACAGATACGCAGTATTTT.

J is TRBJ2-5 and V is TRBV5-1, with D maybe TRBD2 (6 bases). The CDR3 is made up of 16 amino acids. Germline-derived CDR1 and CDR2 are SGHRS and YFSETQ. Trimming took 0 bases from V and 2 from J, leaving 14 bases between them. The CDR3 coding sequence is TGCGCCAGCAGCTTGGCAGGTGGTCTAGCGCAAGAGACCCAGTACTTC. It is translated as CASSLAGGLAQETQYF.